This T cell receptor (beta chain) was profiled in a study of PD-L1 blockade in urothelial cancer. In the study overall: Patients initiated atezolizumab in the mid-2010s at 1,200 mg intravenously every 3 weeks. Male patients with bladder-origin urothelial cancer numbered about 85% of the 29. T cells numbered a median of 141,255 in the blood samples.

Time point specified: peripheral blood 6 weeks after treatment start. Patients were living with locally advanced or metastatic urothelial carcinoma. Germline V CDR1 and CDR2: SEHNR, FQNEAQ (reference sequence). V shed 5 bases and J 0 bases; nucleotides not matched to a gene: 7. The CDR3 covers 18 residues. The method was immunoSEQ multiplex PCR; TCRdb's version includes in-frame clones alone and lacks a portion of them. Here the sample spans about 120,000 clones, around 89% being singletons. Material: PBMCs, obtained around atezolizumab (anti-PD-L1) treatment. The TCR comes from a man aged 60 to 75 with urothelial cancer. This chain uses TRBV7-9 with TRBJ2-7; 16 bases match TRBD2. The CDR3 region has the DNA TGTGCCAGCAGCCCCATGGGACTAGCGGGGGGGAGCTCCTACGAGCAGTACTTC. Protein: CASSPMGLAGGSSYEQYF.